This TCR beta chain was recorded in a study of beta chain features in type 1 diabetes. Study information: Sorted cell examination encompassed roughly 110,000,000 cells across all samples.

The authors reverse transcribed all of the isolated RNA, so sequencing captured expressed TCRB transcripts. There were 3 million to 4 million reads on average in the naive, central memory and regulatory T cell samples. Libraries were prepared by immunoSEQ multiplex PCR; TCRdb keeps only in-frame clonotypes and omits some of them. The table includes nearly 350,000 clones, 7.5% to 9% detected once. The CDR3 is 14 amino acids. The V and J ends lost 3 bases and 4 bases respectively, with 11 bases between them. Germline values: CDR1 LGHNA, CDR2 YNFKEQ. Study-level findings and limits: Researchers reported that naive, central memory and Treg TCRB repertoires appeared more similar in patients than in healthy donors.

Comment on this clone: Its antigen remains unidentified.

Sequenced sample: central memory CD4+ T cells from blood. This receptor was obtained from a woman aged 18-35 years in good health. V gene TRBV4-2 combines with J gene TRBJ2-3, with a weak D call TRBD2 (5 bases). The CDR3 spells CASSHEGRADTQYF. The CDR3 DNA reads as TGTGCCAGCAGCCATGAGGGTCGGGCAGATACGCAGTATTTT.